This T cell receptor (beta chain) was sequenced in a study of T-cell memory formation after mild COVID-19. Study-level results: Still unconfirmed is whether the second-wave clones peaking on day 37 recognized SARS-CoV-2. Contracting clones from day 15 to 85 had balanced CD4/CD8; later expanders favoured CD4+. Contracting CD4+ clones were located mainly in CM and EM, and CD8+ clones in EMRA.

Germline V gene lookup returns CDR1 MNHEY and CDR2 SVGEGT. Trimming took 6 bases from V and 2 from J, leaving 7 bases between them. CDR3 length: 12 residues. This clonotype was seen many times. Its antigen is unknown. TCRdb called the 5' RACE reads again in MiXCR, with one record for every CDR3 protein. The sample has hundreds of thousands of distinct CDR3 sequences, about 22% seen once. The V and J genes are TRBV6-2 or TRBV6-3 and TRBJ1-1; D remains unclear. This TCR came from an adult woman who had mild COVID-19 (a few samples of this study predate the infection). Cell type and time point are not known. Source material: PBMCs or a T cell subset sorted from them (not recorded which). The CDR3 nucleotides read TGTGCCAGCAGCCTCCCCAACACTGAAGCTTTCTTT. Amino acids: CASSLPNTEAFF.